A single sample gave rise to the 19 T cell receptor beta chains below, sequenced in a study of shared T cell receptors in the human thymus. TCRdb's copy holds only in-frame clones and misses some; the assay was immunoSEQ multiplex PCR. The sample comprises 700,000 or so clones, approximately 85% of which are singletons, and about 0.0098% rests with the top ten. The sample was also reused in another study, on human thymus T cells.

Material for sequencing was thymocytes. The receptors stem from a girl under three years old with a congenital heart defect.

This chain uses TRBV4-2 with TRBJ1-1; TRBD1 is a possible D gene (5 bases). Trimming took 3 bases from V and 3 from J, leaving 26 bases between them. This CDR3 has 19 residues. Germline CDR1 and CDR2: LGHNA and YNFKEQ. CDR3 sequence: CASSHPLGTSRGLDTEAFF. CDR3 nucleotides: TGTGCCAGCAGCCATCCCCTCGGGACTAGCCGGGGCCTGGACACTGAAGCTTTCTTT.

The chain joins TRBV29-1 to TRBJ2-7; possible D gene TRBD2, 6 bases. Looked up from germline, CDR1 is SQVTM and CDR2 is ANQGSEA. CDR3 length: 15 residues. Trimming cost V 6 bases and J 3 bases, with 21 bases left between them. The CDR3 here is CSVELAGYPNYEQYF. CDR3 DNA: TGCAGCGTCGAGTTGGCGGGGTACCCAAACTACGAGCAGTACTTC.

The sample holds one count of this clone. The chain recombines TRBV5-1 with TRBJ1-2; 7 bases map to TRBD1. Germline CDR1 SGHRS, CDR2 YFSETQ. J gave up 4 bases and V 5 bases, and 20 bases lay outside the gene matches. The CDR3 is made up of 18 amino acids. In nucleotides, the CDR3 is TGCGCCAGCAGACCAAGCCTCCGGGACAGCCTACCCCGCTATGGCTACACCTTC. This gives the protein CASRPSLRDSLPRYGYTF.

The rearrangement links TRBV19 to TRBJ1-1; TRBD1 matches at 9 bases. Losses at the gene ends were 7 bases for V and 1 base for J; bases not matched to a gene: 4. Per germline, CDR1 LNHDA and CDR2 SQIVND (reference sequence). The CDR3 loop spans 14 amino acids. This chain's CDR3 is CASTPGQGNTEAFF. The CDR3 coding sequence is TGTGCCAGTACCCCGGGACAGGGGAACACTGAAGCTTTCTTT.

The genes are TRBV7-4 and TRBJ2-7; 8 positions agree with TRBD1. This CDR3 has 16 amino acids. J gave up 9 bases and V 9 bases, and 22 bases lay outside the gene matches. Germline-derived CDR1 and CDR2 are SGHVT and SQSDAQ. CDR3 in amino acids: CARSLQGAGNLRLQYF. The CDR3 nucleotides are TGTGCCAGGTCTCTCCAGGGGGCTGGTAACTTGCGGTTGCAGTACTTC.

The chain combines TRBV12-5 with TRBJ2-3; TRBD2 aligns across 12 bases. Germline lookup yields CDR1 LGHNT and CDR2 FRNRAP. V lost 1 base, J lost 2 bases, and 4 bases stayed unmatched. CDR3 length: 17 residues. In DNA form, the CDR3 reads TGTGCTAGTGGTTTGGGGACTAGCGGGGCTGACACAGATACGCAGTATTTT. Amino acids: CASGLGTSGADTDTQYF.

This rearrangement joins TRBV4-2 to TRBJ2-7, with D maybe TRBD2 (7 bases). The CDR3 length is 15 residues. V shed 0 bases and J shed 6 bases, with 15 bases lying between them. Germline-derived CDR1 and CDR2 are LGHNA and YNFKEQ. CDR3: CASSQDSAGALEQYF. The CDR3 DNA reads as TGTGCCAGCAGCCAAGATTCGGCGGGGGCCCTCGAGCAGTACTTC.

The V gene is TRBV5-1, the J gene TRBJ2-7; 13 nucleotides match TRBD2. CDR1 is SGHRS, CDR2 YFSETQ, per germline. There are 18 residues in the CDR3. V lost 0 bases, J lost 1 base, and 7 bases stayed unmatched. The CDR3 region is CASSLVGLAGEISYEQYF. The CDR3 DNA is TGCGCCAGCAGCTTGGTTGGACTAGCGGGGGAGATATCCTACGAGCAGTACTTC.

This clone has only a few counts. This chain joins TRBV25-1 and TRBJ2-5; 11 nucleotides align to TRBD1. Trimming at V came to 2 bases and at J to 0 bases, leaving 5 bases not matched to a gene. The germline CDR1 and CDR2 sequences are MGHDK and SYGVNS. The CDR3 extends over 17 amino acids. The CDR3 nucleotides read TGTGCCAGCAGTGAACTCGGGACAGGGGGGTACCAAGAGACCCAGTACTTC. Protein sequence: CASSELGTGGYQETQYF. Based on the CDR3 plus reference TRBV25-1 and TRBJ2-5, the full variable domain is EADIYQTPRYLVIGTGKKITLECSQTMGHDKMYWYQQDPGMELHLIHYSYGVNSTEKGDLSSESTVSRIRTEHFPLTLESARPSHTSQYLCASSELGTGGYQETQYFGPGTRLLVL.

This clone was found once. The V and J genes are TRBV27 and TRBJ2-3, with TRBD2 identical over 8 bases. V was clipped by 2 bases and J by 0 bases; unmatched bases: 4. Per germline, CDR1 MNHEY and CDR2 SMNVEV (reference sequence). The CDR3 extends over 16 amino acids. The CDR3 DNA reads TGTGCCAGCAGTTTAAAGCCTAGCGGGAGCACAGATACGCAGTATTTT. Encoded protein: CASSLKPSGSTDTQYF.

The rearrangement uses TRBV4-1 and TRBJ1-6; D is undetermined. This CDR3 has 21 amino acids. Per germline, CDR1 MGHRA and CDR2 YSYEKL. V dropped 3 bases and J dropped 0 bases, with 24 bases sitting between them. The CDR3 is CASSQNRCVRLSSSYNSPLHF. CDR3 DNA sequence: TGCGCCAGCAGCCAGAATCGGTGTGTACGCCTATCGAGCTCCTATAATTCACCCCTCCACTTT.

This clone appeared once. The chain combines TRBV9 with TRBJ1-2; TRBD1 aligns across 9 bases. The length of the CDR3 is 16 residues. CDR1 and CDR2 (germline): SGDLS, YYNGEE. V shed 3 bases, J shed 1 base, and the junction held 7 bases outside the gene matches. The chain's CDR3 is CASSAPDRGSNYGYTF. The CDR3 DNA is TGTGCCAGCAGCGCGCCTGACAGGGGGAGTAACTATGGCTACACCTTC.

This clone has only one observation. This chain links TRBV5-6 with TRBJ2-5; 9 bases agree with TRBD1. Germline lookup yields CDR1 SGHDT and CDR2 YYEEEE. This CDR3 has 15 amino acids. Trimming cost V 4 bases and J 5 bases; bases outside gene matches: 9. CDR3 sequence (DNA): TGTGCCAGCAGCCCAGGACAGGGGATAAGGGAGACCCAGTACTTC. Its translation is CASSPGQGIRETQYF.

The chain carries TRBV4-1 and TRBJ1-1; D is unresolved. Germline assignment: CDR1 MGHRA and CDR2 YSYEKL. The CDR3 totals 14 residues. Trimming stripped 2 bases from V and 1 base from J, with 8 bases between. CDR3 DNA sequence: TGCGCCAGCAGCCAACCGACTGAGAACACTGAAGCTTTCTTT. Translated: CASSQPTENTEAFF.

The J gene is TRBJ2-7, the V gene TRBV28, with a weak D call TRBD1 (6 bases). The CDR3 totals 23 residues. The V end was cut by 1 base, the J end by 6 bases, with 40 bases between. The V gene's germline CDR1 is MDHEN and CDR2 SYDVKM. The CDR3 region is CASSLSVWGGFYGETGYSSEQYF. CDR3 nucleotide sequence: TGTGCCAGCAGTTTATCGGTGTGGGGTGGATTTTATGGAGAGACAGGATATAGCAGCGAGCAGTACTTC.

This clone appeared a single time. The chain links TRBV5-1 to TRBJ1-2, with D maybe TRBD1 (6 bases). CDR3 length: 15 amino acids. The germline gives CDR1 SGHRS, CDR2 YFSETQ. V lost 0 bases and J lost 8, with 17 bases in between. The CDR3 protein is CASSLERQESGGYTF. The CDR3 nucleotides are TGCGCCAGCAGCTTGGAGAGACAGGAATCCGGAGGCTACACCTTC. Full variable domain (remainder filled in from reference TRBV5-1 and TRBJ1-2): KAGVTQTPRYLIKTRGQQVTLSCSPISGHRSVSWYQQTPGQGLQFLFEYFSETQRNKGNFPGRFSGRQFSNSRSEMNVSTLELGDSALYLCASSLERQESGGYTFGSGTRLTVV.

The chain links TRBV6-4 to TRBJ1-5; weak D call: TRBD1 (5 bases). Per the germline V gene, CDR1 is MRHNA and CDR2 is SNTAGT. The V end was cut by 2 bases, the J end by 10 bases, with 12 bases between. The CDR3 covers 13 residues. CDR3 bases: TGTGCCAGCAGTGACGGGCAGGGTAATCCCCAGCATTTT. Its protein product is CASSDGQGNPQHF.

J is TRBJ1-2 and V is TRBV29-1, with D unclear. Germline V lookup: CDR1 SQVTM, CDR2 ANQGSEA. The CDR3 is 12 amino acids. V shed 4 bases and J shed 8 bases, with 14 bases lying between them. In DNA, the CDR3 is TGCAGCGTTGTTAAAGGGAGGGCCGGCTACACCTTC. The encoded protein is CSVVKGRAGYTF.

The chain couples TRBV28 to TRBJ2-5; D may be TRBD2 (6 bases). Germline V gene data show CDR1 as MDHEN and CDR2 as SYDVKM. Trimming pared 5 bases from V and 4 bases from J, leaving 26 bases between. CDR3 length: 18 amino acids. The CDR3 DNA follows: TGTGCCAGCAGTGCCGCCAGGCTTGGGACTGCTTTTGGAGAGACCCAGTACTTC. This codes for CASSAARLGTAFGETQYF. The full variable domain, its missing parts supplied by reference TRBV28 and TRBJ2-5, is DVKVTQSSRYLVKRTGEKVFLECVQDMDHENMFWYRQDPGLGLRLIYFSYDVKMKEKGDIPEGYSVSREKKERFSLILESASTNQTSMYLCASSAARLGTAFGETQYFGPGTRLLVL.